This T cell receptor (beta chain) stems from a study of shared clonotypes between healthy human individuals. Libraries were prepared by immunoSEQ multiplex PCR; TCRdb keeps only in-frame clonotypes and omits some of them. The table has under 850,000 clones, over 55% seen once. From germline, CDR1 is SQVTM and CDR2 ANQGSEA. Trimming took off 6 bases at V and 6 bases at J, with 15 bases between the two ends. The CDR3 is made up of 12 amino acids. Recent acute infections and vaccinations were absent in the healthy HIV-negative adult donors. The V and J genes are TRBV29-1 and TRBJ2-7, with unresolved D. This sequence was found in a woman aged 25 to 39 in good health. The sequencing sample was made of memory CD4+ T cells sorted from blood. The subset was: CD45RA-negative fraction. The CDR3 protein is CSVSPSATEQYF. As DNA, the CDR3 is TGCAGCGTCTCACCATCAGCCACCGAGCAGTACTTC.